A selection of T cell receptor beta chains follows, all from one sample in a study of blood T cells in healthy people across ages. TCRdb reprocessed the 5' RACE reads with MiXCR, giving one entry per CDR3 protein. Among about 1,800,000 distinct CDR3 sequences listed, roughly 28% were seen once. Sequenced sample: blood. These receptors all come from a woman in her 30s in good health. The CDR3 runs from the conserved cysteine through the conserved F or W. A D gene is named only where the DNA matches it firmly. Expanded clones get a size class; other rows say once, few or many, or leave the size out.

>TRBJ1-2|TRBV28|.|.
CASSLGTLGRTAGKGYTF
TGTGCCAGCAGTTTAGGGACCCTTGGCAGGACCGCGGGAAAGGGCTACACCTTC
>TRBJ1-2|TRBV7-8|.|.
CASSSATGAGYGYTF
TGTGCCAGCAGCTCCGCGACTGGGGCAGGTTATGGCTACACCTTC
>TRBJ2-7|TRBV5-1|few|TRBD2
CASSLTSGVEIYEQYF
TGCGCCAGCAGCTTGACTAGCGGGGTGGAAATCTACGAGCAGTACTTC
>TRBJ1-5|TRBV10-3|few|.
CAISEGSGRSQPQHF
TGTGCCATCAGTGAGGGGAGCGGGCGAAGTCAGCCCCAGCATTTT
>TRBJ2-7|TRBV20-1|.|.
CSARRGGGLSYEQYF
TGCAGTGCTAGGAGGGGGGGCGGTCTGTCCTACGAGCAGTACTTC
>TRBJ1-1|TRBV7-9|few|.
CASSWTDMNTEAFF
TGTGCCAGCAGCTGGACAGATATGAACACTGAAGCTTTCTTT
>TRBJ2-1|TRBV20-1|.|.
CSASGSYEQFF
TGCAGTGCTAGCGGGAGCTATGAGCAGTTCTTC
>TRBJ2-7|TRBV7-2|many|TRBD2
CASRPTSGGSYEQYF
TGTGCCAGCAGGCCAACTAGCGGGGGATCCTACGAGCAGTACTTC
>TRBJ1-5|TRBV20-1|few|.
CSARKESNQPQHF
TGCAGTGCTAGAAAGGAAAGCAATCAGCCCCAGCATTTT
>TRBJ2-7|TRBV29-1|few|.
CSVETGQSSYEQYF
TGCAGCGTTGAAACTGGACAGAGCTCCTACGAGCAGTACTTC
>TRBJ1-1|TRBV29-1|few|TRBD1
CSVEGGTGVITEAFF
TGCAGCGTTGAAGGGGGGACAGGGGTGATCACTGAAGCTTTCTTT
>TRBJ2-3|TRBV5-1|many|TRBD2
CASRTAGVSPYGADTQYF
TGCGCCAGCAGGACGGCGGGAGTCAGCCCTTATGGGGCAGATACGCAGTATTTT
>TRBJ2-7|TRBV28|.|TRBD2
CASRSSGGTGYEQYF
TGTGCCAGCAGATCTAGCGGGGGGACGGGGTACGAGCAGTACTTC
>TRBJ2-1|TRBV19|few|.
CASSMLASNEQFF
TGTGCCAGTAGTATGCTAGCTTCGAATGAGCAGTTCTTC
>TRBJ1-2|TRBV6-5|.|.
CASSPLPPGDAGYTF
TGTGCCAGCAGCCCCCTCCCTCCAGGGGACGCTGGCTACACCTTC
>TRBJ2-7|TRBV5-1|many|TRBD2
CASSPKRGVWGEQYF
TGCGCCAGCAGCCCCAAGCGGGGGGTCTGGGGGGAGCAGTACTTC
>TRBJ2-3|TRBV12-3/TRBV12-4|.|.
CASTPTSGNTDTQYF
TGTGCCAGCACCCCGACCAGTGGGAATACAGATACGCAGTATTTT
>TRBJ1-5|TRBV3-1|.|.
CASSPGKTGQANQPQHF
TGTGCCAGCAGCCCCGGTAAGACCGGGCAGGCGAATCAGCCCCAGCATTTT
>TRBJ1-5|TRBV7-2|.|.
CASSLQGPAGNQPQHF
TGTGCCAGCAGCTTACAGGGGCCTGCTGGCAATCAGCCCCAGCATTTT
>TRBJ2-6|TRBV24-1|many|TRBD2
CATSDSGGSGANVLTF
TGTGCCACCAGTGATTCCGGGGGGTCTGGGGCCAACGTCCTGACTTTC
>TRBJ1-2|TRBV7-3|.|TRBD1
CASSYRGGDGYTF
TGTGCCAGCAGCTACAGGGGGGGCGATGGCTACACCTTC
>TRBJ2-5|TRBV29-1|many|.
CSVEGAGMGETQYF
TGCAGCGTTGAAGGGGCAGGGATGGGAGAGACCCAGTACTTC
>TRBJ2-7|TRBV12-3/TRBV12-4|.|TRBD1
CARRRTGRSYEQYF
TGTGCCCGCAGAAGGACAGGGAGGTCCTACGAGCAGTACTTC
>TRBJ1-2|TRBV27|few|TRBD1
CASSLSNRGDGYTF
TGTGCCAGCAGTTTATCGAACAGGGGAGATGGCTACACCTTC
>TRBJ2-2|TRBV19|.|.
CATTLGGVGGELFF
TGTGCCACCACCCTAGGGGGGGTTGGCGGGGAGCTGTTTTTT
>TRBJ1-2|TRBV7-9|.|.
CASSLESLSRYGYTF
TGTGCCAGCAGCTTAGAATCTCTAAGCCGCTATGGCTACACCTTC
>TRBJ2-2|TRBV5-1|.|.
CASSQREGTGELFF
TGCGCCAGCAGCCAAAGGGAAGGCACCGGGGAGCTGTTTTTT
>TRBJ2-1|TRBV14|few|.
CASSQAKQRAYNEQFF
TGTGCCAGCAGCCAAGCTAAGCAGCGGGCCTACAATGAGCAGTTCTTC
>TRBJ2-1|TRBV12-3/TRBV12-4|.|TRBD1
CASSDRAQETQFF
TGTGCCAGCAGTGACAGGGCTCAAGAGACCCAGTTCTTC
>TRBJ2-7|TRBV7-2|.|.
CASSVETSYEQYF
TGTGCCAGCAGCGTAGAGACCTCCTACGAGCAGTACTTC
>TRBJ2-7|TRBV28|many|.
CASRQGYYYEQYF
TGTGCCAGCAGACAGGGCTATTACTACGAGCAGTACTTC
>TRBJ2-6|TRBV12-3/TRBV12-4|many|.
CASSLQGPGANVLTF
TGTGCCAGCAGTTTACAGGGGCCTGGGGCCAACGTCCTGACTTTC
>TRBJ1-1|TRBV7-2|.|.
CASSEDTALLEAFF
TGTGCCAGCAGCGAGGACACCGCCTTATTAGAAGCTTTCTTT
>TRBJ2-7|TRBV18|.|.
CATKEGASSYEQYF
TGTGCCACCAAGGAGGGTGCAAGCTCCTACGAGCAGTACTTC
>TRBJ2-1|TRBV3-1|.|TRBD1
CASSLAQGRDRRYNEQFF
TGTGCCAGCAGCCTAGCTCAAGGGCGGGACAGGCGTTACAATGAGCAGTTCTTC
>TRBJ1-6|TRBV18|few|.
CASSSDWENSPLHF
TGTGCCAGCTCATCGGACTGGGAGAATTCACCCCTCCACTTT
>TRBJ1-2|TRBV7-2|.|.
CASSPTTASYGYTF
TGTGCCAGCAGCCCGACGACAGCTTCCTATGGCTACACCTTC
>TRBJ2-1|TRBV2|few|TRBD2
CASSDRGGSGNSYNEQFF
TGTGCCAGCAGTGACAGGGGCGGTAGCGGGAACTCCTACAATGAGCAGTTCTTC
>TRBJ2-3|TRBV7-9|few|.
CAGSTTAFTDTQYF
TGTGCCGGCAGCACGACAGCTTTCACAGATACGCAGTATTTT
>TRBJ2-1|TRBV20-1|few|TRBD2
CSVLVRGANSYNEQFF
TGCAGTGTTCTGGTGCGGGGGGCCAACAGCTACAATGAGCAGTTCTTC
>TRBJ2-1|TRBV11-2|.|.
CASRLRDAEQFF
TGTGCCAGCAGACTAAGGGACGCTGAGCAGTTCTTC
>TRBJ2-3|TRBV5-1|.|TRBD2
CASSLGPSGASTDMQYF
TGCGCCAGCAGCTTGGGGCCTAGCGGTGCTAGCACAGATATGCAGTATTTT
>TRBJ1-2|TRBV3-1|.|.
CASSLRSGPAYGYTF
TGTGCCAGCAGCCTACGCTCGGGACCCGCTTATGGCTACACCTTC
>TRBJ2-3|TRBV18|.|.
CASSPRRDSSTDTQYF
TGTGCCAGCTCACCACGGAGGGACTCTAGCACAGATACGCAGTATTTT
>TRBJ1-2|TRBV7-9|few|.
CASSPGYPTYGYTF
TGTGCCAGCAGCCCAGGTTACCCAACCTATGGCTACACCTTC
>TRBJ2-7|TRBV19|few|.
CASRQTQGSEQYF
TGTGCCAGTAGGCAGACACAGGGAAGCGAGCAGTACTTC
>TRBJ1-1|TRBV5-5|few|.
CASSFYRMNTETFF
TGTGCCAGCAGCTTTTACAGGATGAACACTGAAACTTTCTTT
>TRBJ1-2|TRBV28|.|TRBD1
CASSKGTVPCGYTF
TGTGCCAGCAGTAAAGGGACAGTTCCCTGTGGCTACACCTTC
>TRBJ2-5|TRBV7-2|.|TRBD2
CASSPQTSPRGEQYF
TGTGCCAGCAGCCCCCAGACTAGCCCTCGGGGAGAGCAGTACTTC
>TRBJ1-1|TRBV6-2/TRBV6-3|few|.
CASSFPWTGNTEAFF
TGTGCCAGCAGTTTCCCTTGGACCGGGAACACTGAAGCTTTCTTT
>TRBJ2-7|TRBV29-1|few|.
CSVESLGDNIPYEQYF
TGCAGCGTTGAGAGTTTGGGAGACAACATACCGTACGAGCAGTACTTC
>TRBJ2-5|TRBV5-1|few|TRBD2
CASSLAVGGTTYGQYF
TGCGCCAGCAGCTTGGCCGTGGGAGGGACTACCTACGGGCAGTACTTC
>TRBJ2-1|TRBV20-1|few|TRBD2
CSATLAGVSEQFF
TGCAGTGCTACCCTAGCGGGAGTAAGTGAGCAGTTCTTC
>TRBJ2-3|TRBV12-3/TRBV12-4|once|.
CAGSLSRGDTQYF
TGTGCCGGCAGTTTAAGCAGGGGCGATACGCAGTATTTT